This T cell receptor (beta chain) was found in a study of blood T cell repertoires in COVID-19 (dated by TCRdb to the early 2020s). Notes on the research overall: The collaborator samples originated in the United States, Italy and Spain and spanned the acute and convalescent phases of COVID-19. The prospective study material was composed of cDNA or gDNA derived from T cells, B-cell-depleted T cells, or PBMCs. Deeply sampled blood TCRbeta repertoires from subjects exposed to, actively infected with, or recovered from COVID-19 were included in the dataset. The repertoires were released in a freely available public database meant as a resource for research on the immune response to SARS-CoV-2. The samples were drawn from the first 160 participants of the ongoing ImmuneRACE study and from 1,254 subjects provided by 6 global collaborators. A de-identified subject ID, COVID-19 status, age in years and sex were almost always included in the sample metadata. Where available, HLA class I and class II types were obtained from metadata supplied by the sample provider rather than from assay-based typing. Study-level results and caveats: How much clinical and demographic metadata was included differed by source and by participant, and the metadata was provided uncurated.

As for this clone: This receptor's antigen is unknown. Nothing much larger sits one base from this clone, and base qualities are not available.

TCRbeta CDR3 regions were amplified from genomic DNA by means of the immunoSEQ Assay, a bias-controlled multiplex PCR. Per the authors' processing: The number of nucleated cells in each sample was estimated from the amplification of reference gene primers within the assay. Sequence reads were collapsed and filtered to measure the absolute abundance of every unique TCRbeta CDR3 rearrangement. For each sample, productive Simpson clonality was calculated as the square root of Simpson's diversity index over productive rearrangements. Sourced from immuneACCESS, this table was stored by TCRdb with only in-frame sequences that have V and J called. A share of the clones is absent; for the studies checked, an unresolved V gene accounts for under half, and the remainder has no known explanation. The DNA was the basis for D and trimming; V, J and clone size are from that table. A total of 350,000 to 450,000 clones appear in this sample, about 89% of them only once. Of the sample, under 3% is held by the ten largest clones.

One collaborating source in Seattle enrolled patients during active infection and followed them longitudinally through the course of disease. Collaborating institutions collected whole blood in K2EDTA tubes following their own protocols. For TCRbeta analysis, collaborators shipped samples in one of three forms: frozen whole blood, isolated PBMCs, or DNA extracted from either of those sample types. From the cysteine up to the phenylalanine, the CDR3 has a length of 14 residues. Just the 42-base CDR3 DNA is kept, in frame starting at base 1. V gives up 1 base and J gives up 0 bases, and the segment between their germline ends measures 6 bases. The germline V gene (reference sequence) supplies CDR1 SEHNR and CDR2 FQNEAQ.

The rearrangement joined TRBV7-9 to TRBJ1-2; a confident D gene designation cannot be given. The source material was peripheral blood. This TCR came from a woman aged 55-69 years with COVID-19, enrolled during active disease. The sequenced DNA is TGTGCCAGCAGCTTAGAACTACCTAACTATGGCTACACCTTC. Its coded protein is CASSLELPNYGYTF.